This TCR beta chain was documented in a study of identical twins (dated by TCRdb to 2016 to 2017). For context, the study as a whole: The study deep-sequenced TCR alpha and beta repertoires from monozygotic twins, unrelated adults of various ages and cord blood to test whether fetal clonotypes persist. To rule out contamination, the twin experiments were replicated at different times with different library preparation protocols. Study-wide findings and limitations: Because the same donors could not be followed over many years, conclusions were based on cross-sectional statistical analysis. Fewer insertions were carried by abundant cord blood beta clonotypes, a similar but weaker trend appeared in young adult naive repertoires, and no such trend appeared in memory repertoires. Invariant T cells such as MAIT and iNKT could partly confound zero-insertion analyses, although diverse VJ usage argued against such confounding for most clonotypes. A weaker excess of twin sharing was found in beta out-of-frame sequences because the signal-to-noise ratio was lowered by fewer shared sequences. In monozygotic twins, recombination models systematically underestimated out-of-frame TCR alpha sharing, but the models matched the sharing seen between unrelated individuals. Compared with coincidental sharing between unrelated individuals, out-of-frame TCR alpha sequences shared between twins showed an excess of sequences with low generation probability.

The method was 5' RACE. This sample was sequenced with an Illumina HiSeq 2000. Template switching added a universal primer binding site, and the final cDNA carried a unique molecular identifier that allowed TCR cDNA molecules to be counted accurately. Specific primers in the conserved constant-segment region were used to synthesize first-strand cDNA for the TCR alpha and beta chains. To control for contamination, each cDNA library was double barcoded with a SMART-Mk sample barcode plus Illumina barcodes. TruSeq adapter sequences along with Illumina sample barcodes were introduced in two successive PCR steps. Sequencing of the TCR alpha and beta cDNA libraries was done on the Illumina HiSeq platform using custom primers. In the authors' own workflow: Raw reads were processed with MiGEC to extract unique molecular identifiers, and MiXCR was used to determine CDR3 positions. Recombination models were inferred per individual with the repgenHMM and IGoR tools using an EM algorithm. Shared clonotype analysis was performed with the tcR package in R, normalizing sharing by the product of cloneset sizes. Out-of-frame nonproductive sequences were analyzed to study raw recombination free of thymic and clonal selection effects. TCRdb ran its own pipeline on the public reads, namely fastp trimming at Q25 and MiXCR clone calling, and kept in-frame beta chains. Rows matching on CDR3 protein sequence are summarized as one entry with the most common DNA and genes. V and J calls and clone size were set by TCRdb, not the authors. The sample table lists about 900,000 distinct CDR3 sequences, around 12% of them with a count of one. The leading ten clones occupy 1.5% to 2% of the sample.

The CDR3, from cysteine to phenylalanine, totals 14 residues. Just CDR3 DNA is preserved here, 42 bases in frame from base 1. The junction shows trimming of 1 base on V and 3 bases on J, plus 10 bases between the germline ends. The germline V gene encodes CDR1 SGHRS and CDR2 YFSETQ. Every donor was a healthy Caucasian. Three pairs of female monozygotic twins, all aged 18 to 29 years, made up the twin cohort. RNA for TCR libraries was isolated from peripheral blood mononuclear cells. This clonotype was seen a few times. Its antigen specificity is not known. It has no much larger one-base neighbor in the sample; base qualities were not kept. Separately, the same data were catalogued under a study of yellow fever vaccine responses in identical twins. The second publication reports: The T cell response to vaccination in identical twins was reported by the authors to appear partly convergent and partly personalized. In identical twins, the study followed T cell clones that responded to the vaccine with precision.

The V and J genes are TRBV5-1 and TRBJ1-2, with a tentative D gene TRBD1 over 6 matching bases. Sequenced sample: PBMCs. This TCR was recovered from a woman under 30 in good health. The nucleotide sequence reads TGCGCCAGCAGCTTGATGGCAGGGGACTATGGCTACACCTTC. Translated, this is CASSLMAGDYGYTF.